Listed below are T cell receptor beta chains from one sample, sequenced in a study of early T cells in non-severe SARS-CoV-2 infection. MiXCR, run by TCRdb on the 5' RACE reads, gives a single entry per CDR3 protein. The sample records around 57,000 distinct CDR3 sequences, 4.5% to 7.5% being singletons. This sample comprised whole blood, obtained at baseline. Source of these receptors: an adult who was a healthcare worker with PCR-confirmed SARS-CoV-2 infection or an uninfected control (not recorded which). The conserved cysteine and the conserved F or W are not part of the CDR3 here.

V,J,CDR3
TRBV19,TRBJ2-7,ASSIGPKSSYEQY
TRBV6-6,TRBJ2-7,ASSLTSQAQY
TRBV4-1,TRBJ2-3,ASSQDPRGGTDTQY
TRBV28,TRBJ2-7,ASSFAAGDSYEQY
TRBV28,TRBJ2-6,ASSYPAGANVLT
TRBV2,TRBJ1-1,ASSEDVGRNTEAF
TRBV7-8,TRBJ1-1,ASSLGAGGAMNTEAF
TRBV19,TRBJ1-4,ASSINREGWGEKLF
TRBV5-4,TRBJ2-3,ASSFRLAGDTQY
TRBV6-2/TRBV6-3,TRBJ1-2,ASTRDGTNYGYT
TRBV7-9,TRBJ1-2,ASSLALPKGQGSTNYGYT
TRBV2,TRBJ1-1,ASISRVNTEAF
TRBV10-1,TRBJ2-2,ASSDRAGVAGELF
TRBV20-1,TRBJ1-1,SARRTGGANTEAF
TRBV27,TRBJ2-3,ASDPAGGTDTQY
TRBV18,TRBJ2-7,ASSPGGPSYEQY
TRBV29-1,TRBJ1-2,SVEGPGGYT
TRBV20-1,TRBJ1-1,SAGRSMNTEAF
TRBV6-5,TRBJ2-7,ASSYSGLAGGTTREQY
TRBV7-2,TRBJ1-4,ASSLKGGNEKLF
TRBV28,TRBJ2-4,ASSSTGLAKNIQY
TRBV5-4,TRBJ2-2,ASSWDTGELF
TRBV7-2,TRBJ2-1,ASSSGLAGGQF
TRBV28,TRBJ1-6,ASSPYDREASPLH
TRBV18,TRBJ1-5,ASSRSLGQPQH
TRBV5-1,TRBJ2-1,ASSLVSGSHSREQF
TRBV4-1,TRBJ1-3,ASSQAWPGNTIY
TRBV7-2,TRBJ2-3,ASSLKGAGTDTQY
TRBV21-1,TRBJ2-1,ATSPQMEGAYNEQF
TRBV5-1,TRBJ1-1,ASSFGGLQNTEAF
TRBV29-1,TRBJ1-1,SAVKGTANTEAF
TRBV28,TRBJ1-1,ASSFGTAMNTEAF
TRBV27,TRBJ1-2,ASTNTGGAGGYT
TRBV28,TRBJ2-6,ASKATGGGANVLT
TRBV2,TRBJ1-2,ASRKDREGYGYT
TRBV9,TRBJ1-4,ASSVATGRGEKLF
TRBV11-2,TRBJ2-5,ASRSIWGQETQY
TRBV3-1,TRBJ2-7,ASSHRGGRTYEQY
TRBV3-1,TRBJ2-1,ASSQPGLNFGNEQF
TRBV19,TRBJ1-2,AIRQGYGYT